A selection of T cell receptor beta chains follows, all from one sample in a study of T-cell memory formation after mild COVID-19. TCRdb redid the calling of the 5' RACE reads with MiXCR, one entry per CDR3 protein. The top ten clones hold roughly 4% of a sample with 200,000 to 250,000 distinct CDR3 sequences, just over 9.5% of them seen once. Specimen: PBMCs or a T cell subset sorted from them (not recorded which). The receptors were sampled from a man younger than 35 who had mild COVID-19 (a few samples of this study predate the infection). Cell type and time point are not known. The CDR3 runs from the conserved cysteine through the conserved F or W.

v_gene,CDR3aa
TRBV29-1,CSVGSDSYNEQFF
TRBV9,CASSPGQGDSPLHF
TRBV19,CASSRTGVGEQFF
TRBV4-3,CASSRRLAGVDEQFF
TRBV18,CASSPSSGASTDTQYF
TRBV6-2/TRBV6-3,CASSSWTGPSSPLHF
TRBV3-1,CASSQGTSSYNEQFF
TRBV18,CASSPVGQGTDTQYF
TRBV4-2,CASSQESMEGANTGELFF
TRBV5-1,CASSLDSNSNQPQHF